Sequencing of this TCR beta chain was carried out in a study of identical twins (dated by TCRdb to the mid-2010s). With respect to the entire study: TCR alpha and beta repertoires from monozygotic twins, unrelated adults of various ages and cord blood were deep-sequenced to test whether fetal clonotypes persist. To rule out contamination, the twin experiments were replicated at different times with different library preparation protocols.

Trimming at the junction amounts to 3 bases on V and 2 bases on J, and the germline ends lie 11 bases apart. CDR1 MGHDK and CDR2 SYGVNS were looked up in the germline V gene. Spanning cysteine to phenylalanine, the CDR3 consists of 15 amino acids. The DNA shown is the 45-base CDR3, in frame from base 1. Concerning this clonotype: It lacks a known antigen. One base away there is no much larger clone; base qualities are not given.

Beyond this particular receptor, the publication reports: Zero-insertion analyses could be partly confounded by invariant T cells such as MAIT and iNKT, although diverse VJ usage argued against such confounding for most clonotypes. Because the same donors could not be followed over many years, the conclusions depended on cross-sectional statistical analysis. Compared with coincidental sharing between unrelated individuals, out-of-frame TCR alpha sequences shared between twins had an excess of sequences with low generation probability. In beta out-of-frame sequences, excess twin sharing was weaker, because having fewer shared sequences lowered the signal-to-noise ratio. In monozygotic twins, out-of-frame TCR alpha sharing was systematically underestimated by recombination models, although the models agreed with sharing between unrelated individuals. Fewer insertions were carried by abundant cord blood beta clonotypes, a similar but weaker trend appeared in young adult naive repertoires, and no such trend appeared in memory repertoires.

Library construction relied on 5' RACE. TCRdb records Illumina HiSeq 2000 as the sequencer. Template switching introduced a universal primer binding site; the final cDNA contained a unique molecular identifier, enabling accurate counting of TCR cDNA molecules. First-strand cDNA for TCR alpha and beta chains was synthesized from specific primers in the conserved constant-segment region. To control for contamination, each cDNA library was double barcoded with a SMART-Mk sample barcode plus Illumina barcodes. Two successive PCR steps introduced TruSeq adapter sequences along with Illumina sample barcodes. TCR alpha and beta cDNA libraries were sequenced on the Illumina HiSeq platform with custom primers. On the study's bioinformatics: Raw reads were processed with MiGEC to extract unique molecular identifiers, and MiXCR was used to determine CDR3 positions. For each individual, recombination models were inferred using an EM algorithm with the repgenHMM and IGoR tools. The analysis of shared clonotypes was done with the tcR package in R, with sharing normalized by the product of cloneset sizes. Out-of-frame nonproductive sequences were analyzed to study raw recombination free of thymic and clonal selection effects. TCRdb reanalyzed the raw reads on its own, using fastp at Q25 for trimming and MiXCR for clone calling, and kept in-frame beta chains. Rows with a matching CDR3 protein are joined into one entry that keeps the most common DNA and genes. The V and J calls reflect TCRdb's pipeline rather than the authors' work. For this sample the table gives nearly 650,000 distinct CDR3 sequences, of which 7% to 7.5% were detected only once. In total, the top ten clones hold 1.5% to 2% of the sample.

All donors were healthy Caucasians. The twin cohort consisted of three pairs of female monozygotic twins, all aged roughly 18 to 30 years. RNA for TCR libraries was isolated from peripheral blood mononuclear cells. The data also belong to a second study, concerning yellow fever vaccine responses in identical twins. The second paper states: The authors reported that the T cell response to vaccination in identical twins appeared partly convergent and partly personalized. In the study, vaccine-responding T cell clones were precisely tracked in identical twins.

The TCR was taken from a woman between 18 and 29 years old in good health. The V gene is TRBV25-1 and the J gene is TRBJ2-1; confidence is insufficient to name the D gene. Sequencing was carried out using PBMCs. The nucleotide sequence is TGTGCCAGCAGTGAGTTAGCAGCTACCTACAATGAGCAGTTCTTC. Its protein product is CASSELAATYNEQFF.